This paragraph covers one TCR beta chain sequence. This entry belongs to a study of human T cells and chemical hapten exposure. Individual cDNA molecules in this library carried unique molecular identifiers. TCRdb analysed the RACE reads with MiXCR anew, one entry per CDR3 protein. This sample carries under 200,000 distinct CDR3 sequences, roughly 30% of them seen once, and the ten largest clones take 2.9%. Trimming took 8 bases from V and 6 from J; bases not matched to a gene: 7. CDR3 size: 14 residues. The germline V gene has CDR1 MDHEN and CDR2 SYDVKM. The time point here: pre-sensitization, week 0. Treatment meaning: therapeutic diphenylcyclopropenone sensitization with weekly scalp DPC.

The sequencing used whole blood, collected in connection with sensitization to the hapten diphenylcyclopropenone (DPC). The chain is built from TRBV28 and TRBJ2-1; TRBD2 agrees at 10 bases. The sequence derives from a woman aged 30 to 39 with alopecia areata. Some clones in this sample may be carry-over from other donors' samples. The CDR3 nucleotides are TGTGCCAGCGCAAGCGGGGGGGGGTTCAATGAGCAGTTCTTC. Amino acids: CASASGGGFNEQFF. The whole variable domain, remainder taken from reference TRBV28 and TRBJ2-1, is DVKVTQSSRYLVKRTGEKVFLECVQDMDHENMFWYRQDPGLGLRLIYFSYDVKMKEKGDIPEGYSVSREKKERFSLILESASTNQTSMYLCASASGGGFNEQFFGPGTRLTVL.